The T cell receptor beta chain described here comes from a study of regulatory T cells in long-lasting Graves disease. Study-wide points: Persistent disease was characterized by preferential usage of TRBV28, TRBJ1-2 and TRBJ2-5. Peripheral blood was the sole material, not thyroid tissue.

Time point defined: newly diagnosed GD, antithyroid drugs for less than 3 months. The TCR library was made from RNA extracted from PBMCs. This clonotype has a handful of counts. Its specificity is unknown. CDR3-region Arm-PCR and iRepertoire HTBI primers produced the TCR beta libraries. TCRdb reprocessed the multiplex PCR reads via MiXCR and lists one record per CDR3 protein. There are 500,000 or so distinct CDR3 sequences in the sample; 11% to 15% occur only once, and about a sixth lies in the top ten. The CDR3 contains 15 residues. The V gene end was trimmed by 5 bases and the J gene end by 4 bases; junction bases not matched to a gene: 5. CDR1 and CDR2 (germline): MNHNS, SASEGT. In addition, the sample was reused for a study of T cells in Graves' hyperthyroidism and ophthalmopathy. In that study: Absence of ophthalmopathy progression within 18 months defined stable Graves' hyperthyroidism. First-round RT-PCR with HTBI primers amplified the TCR CDR3 region.

The J gene is TRBJ2-1, the V gene TRBV6-1; TRBD1 agrees at 10 bases. Here the sequenced sample was peripheral blood mononuclear cells (PBMCs), taken at new diagnosis, from a patient treated with antithyroid drugs. The source of this sequence is a woman aged 45-59 years with Graves disease. This CDR3 is CASSQGQGEYNEQFF. Here the CDR3 DNA reads TGTGCCAGCAGTCAAGGACAGGGGGAATACAATGAGCAGTTCTTC.